This T cell receptor beta chain is drawn from a study of a mutant IDH1 vaccine in newly diagnosed glioma. About the research overall: Onset of vaccination occurred 4-6 weeks following radiotherapy alone, or with temozolomide cycles. Radiotherapy, temozolomide, or both had been given previously, and both were given to most.

This CDR3 is built from 15 residues. Per the germline V gene, CDR1 is MNHNS and CDR2 is SASEGT. Time point reported: week 47, end of study. What each vaccine dose contained was 300 ug of mutant IDH1 20-mer peptide, accompanied by topical imiquimod. The assay was immunoSEQ multiplex PCR, and TCRdb's table has in-frame clones only and misses some. The table shows about 94,000 clones, with around nine tenths occurring only once. Details on this clone: What it binds is not known.

The source of this sequence is a woman aged 45-59 years with glioma. The rearrangement links TRBV6-1 to TRBJ2-5; 8 bases match TRBD1. The J call is doubtful: the DNA matches TRBJ2-7 better. Sequenced material: PBMCs, taken from a glioma patient whose treatment included an IDH1 peptide vaccine. The CDR3 DNA sequence: TGTGCCAGCAGAGCCGGACAGGGTGGGAGCTACGAGCAGTACTTC. Translated, it gives CASRAGQGGSYEQYF.